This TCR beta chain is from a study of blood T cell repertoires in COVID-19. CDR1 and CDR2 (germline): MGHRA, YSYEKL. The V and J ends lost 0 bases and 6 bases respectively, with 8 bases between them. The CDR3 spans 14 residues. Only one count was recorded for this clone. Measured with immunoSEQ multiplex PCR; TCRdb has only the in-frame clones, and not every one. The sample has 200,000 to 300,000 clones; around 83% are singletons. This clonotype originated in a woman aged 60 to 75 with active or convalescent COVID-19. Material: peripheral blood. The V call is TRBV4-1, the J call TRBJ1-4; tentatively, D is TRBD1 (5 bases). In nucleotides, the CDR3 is TGCGCCAGCAGCCAAGAGGACATTTATGAAAAACTGTTTTTT. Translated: CASSQEDIYEKLFF.